This T cell receptor (beta chain) originates from a study of OX40 agonist ivuxolimab in advanced cancers. Concerning this clone: Its antigen remains unidentified.

Excluded were patients having autoimmune disease history or systemic immunosuppression. Clones were sequenced by immunoSEQ multiplex PCR, and TCRdb holds only the in-frame ones, with some missing. The sample contains tens of thousands of clones, approximately 89% of which appear only once. The study, taken as a whole, reports: There were, on average, more expanded clones in CD8+ T cells than in CD4+.

The TCR originated in an adult with an advanced solid tumor such as melanoma, head and neck, liver or kidney cancer. The sample consisted of CD4+ or CD8+ T cells sorted from blood, taken in a trial of the OX40 agonist ivuxolimab.

The CDR3 here is CASSLDRRGYTF. CDR3 DNA: TGTGCCAGCAGCTTAGACAGGAGGGGCTACACCTTC. The gene calls are TRBV11-2 and TRBJ1-2; D ambiguous. The V end lost 0 bases, the J end lost 8 bases, and 7 bases lay between the germline ends. Germline V gene data show CDR1 as SGHAT and CDR2 as FQNNGV. The CDR3 has 12 amino acids.